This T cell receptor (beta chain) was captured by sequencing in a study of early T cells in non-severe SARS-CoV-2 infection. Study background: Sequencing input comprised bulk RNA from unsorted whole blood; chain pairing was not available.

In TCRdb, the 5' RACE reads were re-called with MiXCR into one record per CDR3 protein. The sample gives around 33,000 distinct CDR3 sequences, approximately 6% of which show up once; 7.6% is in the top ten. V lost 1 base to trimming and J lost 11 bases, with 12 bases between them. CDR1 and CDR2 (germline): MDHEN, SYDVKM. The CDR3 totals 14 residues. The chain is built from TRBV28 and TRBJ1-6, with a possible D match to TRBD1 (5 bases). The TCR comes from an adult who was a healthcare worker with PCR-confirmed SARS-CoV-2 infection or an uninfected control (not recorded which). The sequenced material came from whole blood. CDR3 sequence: CASSLSGSSPPLHF. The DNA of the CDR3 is TGTGCCAGCAGTTTATCAGGGAGTAGTCCACCCCTCCACTTT.